The table lists the clone carrying this T cell receptor (beta chain) with many counts. Its antigen remains unidentified. The CDR3 end is not reached by the read, which stops 3 residues before it; the germline J gene fills it in. Heparinized whole blood, about 5 to 8.5 ml, came from each donor. The data belong to a study of T cell clonality in common variable immunodeficiency. Overall study findings and caveats: Compared with controls, CVID subjects had fewer shared TCRbeta clones. CVID subjects had higher TCRbeta clonality than healthy controls, most marked in about a third.

This CDR3 has 14 amino acids. Trimming left V 3 bases short and J 4 bases short, with 12 bases between. The germline CDR1 and CDR2 sequences are LNHDA and SQIVND (reference sequence). Equal genomic DNA amounts from CVID and control samples were sequenced. The table came from immunoSEQ multiplex PCR; TCRdb's copy has only in-frame clones and leaves some out. The sample has fewer than 75,000 clones, none seen only once. The TCR originated in a person aged 18-69 years in good health. The chain recombines TRBV19 with TRBJ1-2; D may be TRBD1 (6 bases). The specimen sequenced was peripheral blood mononuclear cells. Partial CDR3 DNA: TGTGCCAGTAGTATTCTGGACAGCGGCTATGGC. Translation gives CASSILDSGYG. The whole CDR3 protein is CASSILDSGYGYTF.